The 22 T cell receptor beta chains below all came from one sample that was sequenced in a study of shared clonotypes between healthy human individuals. Profiled with immunoSEQ multiplex PCR; TCRdb holds only in-frame clones, not every one. Among 450,000 to 550,000 clones listed, 79% were seen once. Input material: PBMCs. The source of these receptors is a woman aged 40 to 55 in good health. Some clones in this sample may be carry-over from other donors' samples.

This chain connects TRBV10-3 to TRBJ1-1, with TRBD1 matching 9 bases. CDR3 size: 16 residues. The germline CDR1 and CDR2 sequences are ENHRY and SYGVKD. V lost 5 bases to trimming and J lost 4 bases; unmatched junction nucleotides: 11. CDR3 residues: CAISSGTGKSTTEAFF. CDR3 nucleotide sequence: TGTGCCATCAGTTCCGGGACAGGGAAAAGTACCACTGAAGCTTTCTTT.

This rearrangement joins TRBV18 to TRBJ1-5; TRBD1 is a possible D gene (6 bases). With 2 bases removed from V and 1 base from J, the gap between germline ends came to 12 bases. CDR1 and CDR2 (germline): KGHSH, LQKENI. This CDR3 has 16 residues. CDR3 loop: CASSPFTGKSNQPQHF. The CDR3 DNA reads as TGTGCCAGCTCACCATTTACAGGGAAGAGCAATCAGCCCCAGCATTTT.

The chain links TRBV7-3 to TRBJ1-2, with D perhaps TRBD1 (6 bases). Looked up from germline, CDR1 is SGHTA and CDR2 is FQGTGA. Trimming left V 2 bases short and J 0 bases short, with 10 bases between. The CDR3 is 15 amino acids. For the CDR3, the DNA is TGTGCCAGCAGCTTAGGTCAGGGGCCTAACTATGGCTACACCTTC. Translation: CASSLGQGPNYGYTF. Supplemented by reference TRBV7-3 and TRBJ1-2, the full variable domain reads GAGVSQTPSNKVTEKGKYVELRCDPISGHTALYWYRQSLGQGPEFLIYFQGTGAADDSGLPNDRFFAVRPEGSVSTLKIQRTERGDSAVYLCASSLGQGPNYGYTFGSGTRLTVV.

The CDR3, as DNA: TGTGCCAGCTCACCAGGGACAGGGGGCAGATACGAGCAGTACTTC. Protein: CASSPGTGGRYEQYF. The chain has TRBV18 and TRBJ2-7, with 12 bases fitting TRBD1. J was trimmed by 4 bases and V by 2 bases; bases with no gene match: 3. CDR1 and CDR2 (germline): KGHSH, LQKENI. CDR3 size: 15 residues.

The J gene is TRBJ1-6, the V gene TRBV30; 11 bases line up with TRBD1. Trimming at V came to 2 bases and at J to 12 bases, leaving 9 bases not matched to a gene. Germline CDR1 and CDR2: GTSNPN and SVGIG (reference sequence). The CDR3 contains 15 residues. The DNA of the CDR3 is TGTGCCTGGAGTCTCGGGACAGGGGGTTTAATACCCCTCCACTTT. It is translated as CAWSLGTGGLIPLHF.

Turning to this clone: Other DNA sequences from this sample encode an identical CDR3 as well. The gene calls are TRBV28 and TRBJ2-7; D gene uncertain. The CDR3 loop spans 14 amino acids. CDR1 and CDR2 from the germline V gene are MDHEN and SYDVKM. Trimming took off 8 bases at V and 4 bases at J, with 18 bases between the two ends. This chain's CDR3 is CASSTNQFGYEQYF. DNA of the CDR3: TGTGCCAGCTCAACAAACCAATTCGGGTACGAGCAGTACTTC.

The chain combines TRBV27 with TRBJ2-7, with 14 bases aligning to TRBD2. After removal of 5 bases from V and 6 bases from J, the junction contained 6 bases not matched to a gene. Germline loops: CDR1 MNHEY, CDR2 SMNVEV (reference sequence). The CDR3 loop spans 15 amino acids. CDR3 DNA sequence: TGTGCCAGCAGTCCAGGGACTAGCGGGAGCGGCGAGCAGTACTTC. Protein sequence: CASSPGTSGSGEQYF.

This clone occurred a few times. The chain employs TRBV7-9 and TRBJ2-7, with D possibly TRBD1 on 6 matching bases. Trimming took 3 bases from V and 2 from J, leaving 8 bases between them. This CDR3 region has 13 residues. Germline V gives CDR1 SEHNR, CDR2 FQNEAQ (reference sequence). The CDR3 DNA reads as TGTGCCAGCAGCTTTCCAGGGGCCTACGAGCAGTACTTC. Translating gives CASSFPGAYEQYF.

This clone has only one observation. The chain has TRBV15 and TRBJ1-1; D remains ambiguous. Trimming stripped 8 bases from V and 4 bases from J, with 20 bases between. Germline lookup yields CDR1 LNHNV and CDR2 YYDKDF (reference sequence). There are 15 residues in the CDR3. This CDR3 is CATAPWQGPGTEAFF. CDR3 nucleotides: TGTGCCACCGCGCCTTGGCAAGGGCCGGGCACTGAAGCTTTCTTT.

The J gene is TRBJ2-1, the V gene TRBV4-2; a weak D match, TRBD1 (5 bases). Germline V gives CDR1 LGHNA, CDR2 YNFKEQ. V gave up 1 base and J gave up 0 bases, with 13 bases separating them. The CDR3 extends over 17 amino acids. Here the CDR3 DNA reads TGTGCCAGCAGCCAAGGGGGCGCGATCAGCTCCTACAATGAGCAGTTCTTC. Its protein is CASSQGGAISSYNEQFF.

This clone was seen a few times. The chain carries TRBV15 and TRBJ2-7; TRBD1 aligns across 8 bases. Germline assignment: CDR1 LNHNV and CDR2 YYDKDF (reference sequence). This CDR3 is 17 amino acids long. The V segment lost 1 base and the J segment 4 bases; nucleotides outside the gene matches: 12. The CDR3 bases are TGTGCCACCAGCAGAGGATCCCCAGGACAGGGAATATACGAGCAGTACTTC. This gives the protein CATSRGSPGQGIYEQYF.

This clone was recorded a few times. This rearrangement joins TRBV19 to TRBJ2-1, with 10 bases identical to TRBD2. The germline V gene has CDR1 LNHDA and CDR2 SQIVND (reference sequence). The CDR3 has 14 residues. V was pared by 6 bases and J by 5 bases, with 4 bases of the junction left unmatched. The CDR3 nucleotides read TGTGCCAGTAGGTGGACTAGCGGCAACAATGAGCAGTTCTTC. Translated, it gives CASRWTSGNNEQFF.

This chain links TRBV7-2 with TRBJ2-2; D remains ambiguous. The CDR3 is 15 amino acids. V lost 2 bases and J 2 bases, leaving 9 bases between the germline ends. CDR1 is SGHTA, CDR2 FQGNSA, per germline. CDR3 in amino acids: CASSLNSHNTGELFF. CDR3 DNA: TGTGCCAGCAGCTTAAATAGCCATAACACCGGGGAGCTGTTTTTT.

The chain joins TRBV9 to TRBJ2-2; D uncertain. The length of the CDR3 is 13 residues. The germline gives CDR1 SGDLS, CDR2 YYNGEE. Trimming shortened V by 0 bases and J by 3 bases, and 3 bases separated the two germline ends. DNA of the CDR3: TGTGCCAGCAGCGTAGTTCACACCGGGGAGCTGTTTTTT. Encoded protein: CASSVVHTGELFF. The whole variable domain, filled in from reference TRBV9 and TRBJ2-2, reads DSGVTQTPKHLITATGQRVTLRCSPRSGDLSVYWYQQSLDQGLQFLIQYYNGEERAKGNILERFSAQQFPDLHSELNLSSLELGDSALYFCASSVVHTGELFFGEGSRLTVL.

This clone turned up a few times. The chain has TRBV21-1 and TRBJ2-7; the table gives TRBD2 as D, unverified against the DNA. TRBV21-1 is a listed pseudogene. This CDR3 region has 17 residues. The CDR3 protein is CASSKGVWSGRVYEQYF. The CDR3, as DNA: TGTGCCAGCAGCAAAGGGGTTTGGAGCGGGAGGGTATACGAGCAGTACTTC.

V is TRBV4-3 and J is TRBJ1-1; 7 bases map to TRBD1. This CDR3 has 15 amino acids. In germline, CDR1 is LGHNA, CDR2 YSLEER. The J segment lost 3 bases and the V segment lost 0 bases, leaving 4 bases of the junction unmatched. The CDR3: CASSQDYRGDTEAFF. CDR3 coding DNA: TGCGCCAGCAGCCAAGATTACAGGGGTGACACTGAAGCTTTCTTT.

This clone has ten or more counts. The chain links TRBV15 to TRBJ1-5; no clear D. The CDR3 covers 14 residues. The germline V and J ends were trimmed by 0 bases and 3 bases, with 6 bases remaining between them. CDR1 is LNHNV and CDR2 is YYDKDF in the germline V gene (reference sequence). CDR3 loop: CATSRDGFNQPQHF. CDR3 in DNA: TGTGCCACCAGCAGAGACGGGTTCAATCAGCCCCAGCATTTT.

The CDR3, as DNA: TGTGCCACTAGCCGGAGGAACACTGAAGCTTTCTTT. Translation gives CATSRRNTEAFF. The V gene is TRBV11-2, the J gene TRBJ1-1; D call uncertain. CDR3 length equals 12 residues. Between the trimmed V and J ends, which lost 10 bases and 1 base, there was a span of 10 bases. Germline V CDR1 and CDR2: SGHAT, FQNNGV. Full variable domain (rest looked up from reference TRBV11-2 and TRBJ1-1): EAGVAQSPRYKIIEKRQSVAFWCNPISGHATLYWYQQILGQGPKLLIQFQNNGVVDDSQLPKDRFSAERLKGVDSTLKIQPAKLEDSAVYLCATSRRNTEAFFGQGTRLTVV.

The chain recombines TRBV9 with TRBJ2-5; 7 bases line up with TRBD1. The CDR3 loop spans 19 amino acids. In germline, CDR1 is SGDLS, CDR2 YYNGEE. V lost 3 bases and J lost 2; bases outside the gene matches: 19. The CDR3 nucleotides are TGTGCCAGCAGCGAGAGAGACAGGGCAGGAATAGGTGGACAAGAGACCCAGTACTTC. Translation gives CASSERDRAGIGGQETQYF. The variable domain in full, completed from reference TRBV9 and TRBJ2-5, reads DSGVTQTPKHLITATGQRVTLRCSPRSGDLSVYWYQQSLDQGLQFLIQYYNGEERAKGNILERFSAQQFPDLHSELNLSSLELGDSALYFCASSERDRAGIGGQETQYFGPGTRLLVL.

The chain recombines TRBV15 with TRBJ1-2, with 8 bases that match TRBD1. J was trimmed by 8 bases and V by 3 bases; bases with no gene match: 8. The CDR3 is made up of 14 amino acids. The germline gives CDR1 LNHNV, CDR2 YYDKDF (reference sequence). The CDR3 nucleotides are TGTGCCACCAGCAGCCCAGGGGGCTTCGGGGGCTACACCTTC. Translating it yields CATSSPGGFGGYTF.

This clone was recorded once. The chain joins TRBV2 to TRBJ2-7; D gene ambiguous. The CDR3 length is 14 residues. V was shortened by 2 bases and J by 0 bases, with 8 bases between the two germline ends. Germline V gene data show CDR1 as SNHLY and CDR2 as FYNNEI. The CDR3 here is CASSEQIFSYEQYF. Here the CDR3 DNA reads TGTGCCAGCAGTGAACAGATTTTCTCCTACGAGCAGTACTTC. The variable domain in full, completed from reference TRBV2 and TRBJ2-7, reads EPEVTQTPSHQVTQMGQEVILRCVPISNHLYFYWYRQILGQKVEFLVSFYNNEISEKSEIFDDQFSVERPDGSNFTLKIRSTKLEDSAMYFCASSEQIFSYEQYFGPGTRLTVT.

This clone appeared once. This chain joins TRBV7-3 and TRBJ2-1, with a possible D match to TRBD2 (7 bases). Trimming took 5 bases from V and 5 from J, leaving 16 bases between them. The CDR3 consists of 15 residues. Germline-derived CDR1 and CDR2 are SGHTA and FQGTGA. As DNA, the CDR3 is TGTGCCAGCAGCCCCCCGGGGGGCCCAGACAATGAGCAGTTCTTC. This gives the protein CASSPPGGPDNEQFF.